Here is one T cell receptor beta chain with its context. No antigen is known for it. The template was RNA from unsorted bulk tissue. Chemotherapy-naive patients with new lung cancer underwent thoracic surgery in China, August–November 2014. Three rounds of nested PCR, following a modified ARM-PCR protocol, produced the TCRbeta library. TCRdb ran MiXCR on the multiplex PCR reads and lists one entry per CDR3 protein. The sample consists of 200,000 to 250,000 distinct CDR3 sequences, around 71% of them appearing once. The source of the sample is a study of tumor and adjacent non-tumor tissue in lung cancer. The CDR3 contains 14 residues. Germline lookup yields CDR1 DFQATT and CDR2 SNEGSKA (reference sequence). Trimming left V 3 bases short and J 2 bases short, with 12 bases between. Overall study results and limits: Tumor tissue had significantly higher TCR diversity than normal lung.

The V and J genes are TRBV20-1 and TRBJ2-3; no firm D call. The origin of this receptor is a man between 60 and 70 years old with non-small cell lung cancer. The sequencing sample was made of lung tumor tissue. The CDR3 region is CSASHSRYTDTQYF. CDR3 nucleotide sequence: TGCAGTGCTAGTCATAGCAGGTACACAGATACGCAGTATTTT.